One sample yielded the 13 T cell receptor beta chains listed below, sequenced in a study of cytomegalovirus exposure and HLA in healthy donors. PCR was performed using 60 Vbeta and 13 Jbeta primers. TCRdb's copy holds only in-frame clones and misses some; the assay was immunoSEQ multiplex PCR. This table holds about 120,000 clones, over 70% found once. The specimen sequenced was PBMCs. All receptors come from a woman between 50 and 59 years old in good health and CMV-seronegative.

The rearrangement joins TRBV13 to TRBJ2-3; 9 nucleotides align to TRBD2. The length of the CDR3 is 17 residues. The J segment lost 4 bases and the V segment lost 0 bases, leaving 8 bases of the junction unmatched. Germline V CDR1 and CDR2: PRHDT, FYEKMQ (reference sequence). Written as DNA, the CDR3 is TGTGCCAGCAGCTTAGGTTCTAGCGGGGCGCGTTCAGATACGCAGTATTTT. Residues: CASSLGSSGARSDTQYF.

CDR3 nucleotides: TGTGCCAGCAGTTACGGGACAGGGAGCGGTGGCTACACCTTC. Its protein is CASSYGTGSGGYTF. V usage is TRBV6-5 and J usage is TRBJ1-2, with 9 bases aligning to TRBD1. The CDR3 has 14 amino acids. J was trimmed by 7 bases and V by 2 bases; bases with no gene match: 5. Per the germline V gene, CDR1 is MNHEY and CDR2 is SVGAGI.

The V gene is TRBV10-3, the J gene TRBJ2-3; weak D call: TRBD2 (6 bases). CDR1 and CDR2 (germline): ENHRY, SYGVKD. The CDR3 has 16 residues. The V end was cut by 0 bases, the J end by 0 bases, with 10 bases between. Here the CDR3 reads CAISESRGTSTDTQYF. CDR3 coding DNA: TGTGCCATCAGTGAGTCGCGAGGGACTAGCACAGATACGCAGTATTTT.

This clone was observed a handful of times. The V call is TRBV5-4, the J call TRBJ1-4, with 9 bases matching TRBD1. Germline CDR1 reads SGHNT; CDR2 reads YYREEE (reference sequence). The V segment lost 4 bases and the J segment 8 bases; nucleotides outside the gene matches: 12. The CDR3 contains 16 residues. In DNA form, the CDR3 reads TGTGCCAGCAGCCCCGCTTTGACAGGGGGTGGGGAAAAACTGTTTTTT. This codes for CASSPALTGGGEKLFF.

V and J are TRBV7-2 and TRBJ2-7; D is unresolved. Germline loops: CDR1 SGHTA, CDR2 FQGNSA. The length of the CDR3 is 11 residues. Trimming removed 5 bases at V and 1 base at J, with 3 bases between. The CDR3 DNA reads TGTGCCAGCAGCCCTTCCTACGAGCAGTACTTC. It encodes CASSPSYEQYF.

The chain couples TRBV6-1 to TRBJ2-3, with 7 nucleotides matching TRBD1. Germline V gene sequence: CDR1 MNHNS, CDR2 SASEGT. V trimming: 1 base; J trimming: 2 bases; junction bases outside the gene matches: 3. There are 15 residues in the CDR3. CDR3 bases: TGTGCCAGCAGTGAAGGGACAGGACCCACAGATACGCAGTATTTT. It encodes CASSEGTGPTDTQYF.

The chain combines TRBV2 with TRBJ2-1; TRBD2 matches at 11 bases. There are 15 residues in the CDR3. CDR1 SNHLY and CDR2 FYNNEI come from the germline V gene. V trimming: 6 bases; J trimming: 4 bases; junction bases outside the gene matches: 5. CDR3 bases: TGTGCCAGCAGGGACCTAGCGGGAGGATACAATGAGCAGTTCTTC. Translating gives CASRDLAGGYNEQFF. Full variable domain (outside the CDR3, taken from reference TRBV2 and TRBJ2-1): EPEVTQTPSHQVTQMGQEVILRCVPISNHLYFYWYRQILGQKVEFLVSFYNNEISEKSEIFDDQFSVERPDGSNFTLKIRSTKLEDSAMYFCASRDLAGGYNEQFFGPGTRLTVL.

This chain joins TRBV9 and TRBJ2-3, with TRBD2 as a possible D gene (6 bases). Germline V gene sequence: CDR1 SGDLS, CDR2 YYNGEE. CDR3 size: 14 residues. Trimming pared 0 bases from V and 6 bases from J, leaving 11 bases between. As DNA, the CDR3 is TGTGCCAGCAGCGTAGTGGAGGGGACGGATACGCAGTATTTT. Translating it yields CASSVVEGTDTQYF.

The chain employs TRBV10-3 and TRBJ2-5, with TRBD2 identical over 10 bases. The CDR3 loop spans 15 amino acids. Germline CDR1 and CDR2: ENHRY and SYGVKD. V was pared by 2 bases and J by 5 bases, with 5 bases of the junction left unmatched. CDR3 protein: CAISEGLAEAETQYF. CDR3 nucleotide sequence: TGTGCCATCAGTGAGGGACTAGCGGAGGCGGAGACCCAGTACTTC.

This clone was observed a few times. This CDR3 reads CAWSGVGSGYEQYF. The CDR3 DNA reads TGTGCCTGGAGTGGGGTTGGTAGCGGCTACGAGCAGTACTTC. The chain combines TRBV30 with TRBJ2-7; possible D gene TRBD2, 6 bases. This CDR3 comprises 14 residues. Between the trimmed V and J ends, which lost 1 base and 3 bases, there was a span of 13 bases. Germline-derived CDR1 and CDR2 are GTSNPN and SVGIG (reference sequence). Based on the CDR3 plus reference TRBV30 and TRBJ2-7, the full variable domain is SQTIHQWPATLVQPVGSPLSLECTVEGTSNPNLYWYRQAAGRGLQLLFYSVGIGQISSEVPQNLSASRPQDRQFILSSKKLLLSDSGFYLCAWSGVGSGYEQYFGPGTRLTVT.

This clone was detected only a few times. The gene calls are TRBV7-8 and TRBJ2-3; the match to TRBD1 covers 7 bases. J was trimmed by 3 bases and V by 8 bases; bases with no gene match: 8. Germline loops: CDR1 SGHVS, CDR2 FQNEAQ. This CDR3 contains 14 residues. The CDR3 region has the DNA TGTGCCAGCGTTCGGGACAGCCTTACAGATACGCAGTATTTT. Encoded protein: CASVRDSLTDTQYF. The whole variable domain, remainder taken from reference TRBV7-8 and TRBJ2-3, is GAGVSQSPRYKVAKRGQDVALRCDPISGHVSLFWYQQALGQGPEFLTYFQNEAQLDKSGLPSDRFFAERPEGSVSTLKIQRTQQEDSAVYLCASVRDSLTDTQYFGPGTRLTVL.

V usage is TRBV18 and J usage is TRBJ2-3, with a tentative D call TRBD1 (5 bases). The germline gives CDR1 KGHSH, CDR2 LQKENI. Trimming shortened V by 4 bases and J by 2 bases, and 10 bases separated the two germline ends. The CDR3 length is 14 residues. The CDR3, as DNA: TGTGCCAGCTCACTAGCCAGGGACACAGATACGCAGTATTTT. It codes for CASSLARDTDTQYF.

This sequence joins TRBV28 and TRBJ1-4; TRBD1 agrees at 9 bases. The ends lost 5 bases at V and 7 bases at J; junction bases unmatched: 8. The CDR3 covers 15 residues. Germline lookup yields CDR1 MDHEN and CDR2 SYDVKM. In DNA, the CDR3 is TGTGCCAGCAGTATACCGGGACAGGGTCGTGAAAAACTGTTTTTT. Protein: CASSIPGQGREKLFF.